Sequencing of this T cell receptor beta chain was carried out in a study of spatial heterogeneity in lung cancer. Study background: Alpha-chain sequences were detected in numbers that were consistently lower than beta-chain sequences. More than eight raw reads, on average, carried each unique TCR and UMI combination.

This clonotype occurred a few times. Time point described: sample taken at primary tumor resection. No cells were sorted before sequencing. The whole RNA sequenced was extracted from tumor, nontumor lung or frozen PBMC. Individual TCR cDNA molecules each bore their own unique molecular identifier. TCRdb processed the 5' RACE reads anew with MiXCR; each CDR3 protein has one entry. The sample records roughly 46,000 distinct CDR3 sequences, 10% to 15% being singletons. CDR1 and CDR2 from the germline V gene are MNHNS and SASEGT. The CDR3 runs 12 residues. V shed 10 bases and J shed 1 base, with 9 bases lying between them.

Sample: PBMCs, taken at surgery. The TCR originated in a female donor with early-stage non-small cell lung cancer. The chain has TRBV6-1 and TRBJ2-3, with D unclear. The CDR3 nucleotides read TGTGCCACCGTACGGGGCACAGATACGCAGTATTTT. This translates into CATVRGTDTQYF.